This record concerns one T cell receptor beta chain sequence. An end of the junction differs from the germline gene, which may be a read error. Sequencing was performed with immunoSEQ multiplex PCR; in TCRdb, only in-frame clones are kept and a portion is missing. The profile shows around 86,000 clones, around 85% of them singletons. These data come from a study of blood T cell repertoires in COVID-19. The CDR3 spans 19 residues. Germline-derived CDR1 and CDR2 are SSHAT and FNYEAQ (reference sequence). The gene calls are TRBV7-7 and TRBJ2-3; 11 bases match TRBD2. The sequence came from a man older than 75 with acute or convalescent COVID-19. The sequencing input was peripheral blood. CDR3 DNA: TGTGCTAGCAGCTCCGGACTAGCGGGTACCATTTCTAGCACAGATACGCAGTATTTT. Protein: CASSSGLAGTISSTDTQYF.